This T cell receptor (beta chain) was identified in a study of cytomegalovirus exposure and HLA in healthy donors. General study results and limits: The listing of 150 to 200 TCR beta chains classed them as cytomegalovirus-associated. Confirmation was obtained in vitro that a few CMV-associated chains are specific for CMV antigens. Researchers reported from a later analysis that most CMV-associated TCR beta chains appeared HLA-restricted.

Though nominally healthy at sampling, donors likely had unrecorded immune exposures. Primers for the PCR totalled 60 Vbeta and 13 Jbeta. Libraries were prepared by immunoSEQ multiplex PCR; TCRdb keeps only in-frame clonotypes and omits some of them. The sample includes some 180,000 clones, roughly 78% of them seen just once. CDR1 is LNHDA and CDR2 is SQIVND in the germline V gene (reference sequence). The CDR3 totals 16 residues. The ends were cut back, 2 bases at V and 0 bases at J, with 14 bases in the middle. Details on this clone: The antigen remains undetermined.

This TCR derives from a woman aged 25 to 39 in good health and CMV-seronegative. J is TRBJ2-7 and V is TRBV19; tentative D call: TRBD1 (6 bases). The sample comprised PBMCs. The CDR3 DNA is TGTGCCAGTAGTATAAAAAGACAGGAAAGCTCCTACGAGCAGTACTTC. It is translated as CASSIKRQESSYEQYF.